What follows is one T cell receptor (beta chain) and its context. Its antigen is as yet unknown. This sample is drawn from a study of cytomegalovirus exposure and HLA in healthy donors. Study information: The roughly 130 validation repertoires used the same platform as the roughly 700 first-cohort repertoires (as reported by a later analysis). Overall study results and limits: As was reported, the classifier diagnosed cytomegalovirus status with high specificity and sensitivity. Researchers catalogued about 150 TCR beta chains as cytomegalovirus-associated. In the approximately 130 validation repertoires, 85% to 95% of cluster scores exceeded 0, per a later analysis.

The germline V gene encodes CDR1 SNHLY and CDR2 FYNNEI. V lost 10 bases and J lost 3, with 13 bases in between. CDR3 length: 13 residues. Data came from immunoSEQ multiplex PCR; TCRdb stores just in-frame clones and leaves some out. The table records about 160,000 clones, 85% to 90% of them present only once. The sequence was collected from a woman aged 30 to 39 in good health and CMV-seronegative. The specimen was PBMCs. This chain joins TRBV2 and TRBJ2-1; a possible D gene is TRBD2 (6 bases). CDR3 in amino acids: CAIHRLDYNEQFF. The CDR3, as DNA: TGTGCCATCCATAGACTAGACTACAATGAGCAGTTCTTC.